This T cell receptor (beta chain) was obtained from a study of vaccination and CD4 T cells after COVID-19. Study details: There were six male and four female convalescents, and two of them were Hispanic.

Sequencing of cultured CD4+ T cell DNA used the Oncomine TCR Beta short-read assay. TCRdb fed the PCR reads into MiXCR, producing one record per CDR3 protein. The sample consists of a few thousand distinct CDR3 sequences, 24% of them appearing once. By sample share, this clonotype is medium-sized. Its target is unknown. Treatment noted: approximately 10-day PBMC culture with coronavirus spike peptide pools or control peptides (ViraFEST assay). Peptide-pool expansion of antigen-specific T cells preceded TCR sequencing in ViraFEST. Sequencing was performed on CD4+ T cells from blood, cultured in vitro, taken after SARS-CoV-2 vaccination. This clonotype originated in a human donor who had recovered from COVID-19.

In DNA, the CDR3 is TGTGCCAGCAGCTCATCCCGGGACAGAAGGTCACCCCTCCACTTT. This encodes CASSSSRDRRSPLHF. The chain has TRBV7-2 and TRBJ1-6; 7 bases match TRBD1. The germline V gene has CDR1 SGHTA and CDR2 FQGNSA. V trimming: 4 bases; J trimming: 10 bases; junction bases outside the gene matches: 10. There are 15 residues in the CDR3. Using reference TRBV7-2 and TRBJ1-6 for the parts outside the CDR3, the full variable domain is GAGVSQSPSNKVTEKGKDVELRCDPISGHTALYWYRQSLGQGLEFLIYFQGNSAPDKSGLPSDRFSAERTGGSVSTLTIQRTQQEDSAVYLCASSSSRDRRSPLHFGNGTRLTVT.